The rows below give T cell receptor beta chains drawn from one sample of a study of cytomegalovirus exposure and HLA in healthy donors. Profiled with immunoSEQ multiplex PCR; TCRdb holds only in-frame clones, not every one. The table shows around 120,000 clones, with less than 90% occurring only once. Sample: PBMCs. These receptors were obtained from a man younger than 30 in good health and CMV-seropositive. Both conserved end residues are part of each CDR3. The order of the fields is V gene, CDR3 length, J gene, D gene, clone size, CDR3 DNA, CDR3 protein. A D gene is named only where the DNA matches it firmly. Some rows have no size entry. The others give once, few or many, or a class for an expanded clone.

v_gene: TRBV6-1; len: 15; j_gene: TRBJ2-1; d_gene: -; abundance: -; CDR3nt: TGTGCCAGCAGTTTTCAGACAGGGGAGGGCAATGAGCAGTTCTTC; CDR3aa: CASSFQTGEGNEQFF
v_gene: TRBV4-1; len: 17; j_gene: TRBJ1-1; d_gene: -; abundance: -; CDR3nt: TGCGCCAGCAGCCGACCCCCAGCCAGGGGAAGGAACACTGAAGCTTTCTTT; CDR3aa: CASSRPPARGRNTEAFF
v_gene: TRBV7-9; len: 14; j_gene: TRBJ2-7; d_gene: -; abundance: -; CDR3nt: TGTGCCAGCAGCCCCCAGGGGGGATACTACGAGCAGTACTTC; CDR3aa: CASSPQGGYYEQYF
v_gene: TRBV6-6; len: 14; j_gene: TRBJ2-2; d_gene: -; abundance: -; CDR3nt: TGTGCCAGCAGTTACTCCACGGGAACCGGGGAGCTGTTTTTT; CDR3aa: CASSYSTGTGELFF
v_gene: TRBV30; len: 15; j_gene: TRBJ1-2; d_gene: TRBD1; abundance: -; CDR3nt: TGTGCCTGGAGTGACGTGGACAGGCACAACTATGGCTACACCTTC; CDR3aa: CAWSDVDRHNYGYTF
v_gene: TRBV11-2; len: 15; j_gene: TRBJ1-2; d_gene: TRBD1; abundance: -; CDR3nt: TGTGCCAGCAGCTTAAGCCCGGCGCAGGGGGATGGCTACACCTTC; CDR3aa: CASSLSPAQGDGYTF
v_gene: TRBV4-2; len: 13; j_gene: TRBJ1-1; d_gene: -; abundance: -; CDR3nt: TGTGCCAGCAGCCAAGAGGTATCCCAGTCTGCTTTCTTT; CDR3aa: CASSQEVSQSAFF
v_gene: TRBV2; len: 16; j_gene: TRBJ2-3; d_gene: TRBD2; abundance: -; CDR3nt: TGTGCCAGCAGTGGGACTAGCGGGGGCTTCACAGATACGCAGTATTTT; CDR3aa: CASSGTSGGFTDTQYF
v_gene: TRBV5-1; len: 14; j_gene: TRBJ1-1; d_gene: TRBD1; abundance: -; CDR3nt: TGCGCCAGCAGCCTCGGACAGGGAGGGACTGAAGCTTTCTTT; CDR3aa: CASSLGQGGTEAFF
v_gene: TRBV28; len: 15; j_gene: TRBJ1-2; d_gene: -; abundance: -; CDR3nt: TGTGCCAGCAGTGAACGGCTCCCCGGGGTGGAAGGCTACACCTTC; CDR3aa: CASSERLPGVEGYTF
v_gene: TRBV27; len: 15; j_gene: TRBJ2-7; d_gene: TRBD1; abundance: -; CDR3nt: TGTGCCAGCAGTTTGTCGGGACAGGGGTCCTACGAGCAGTACTTC; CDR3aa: CASSLSGQGSYEQYF
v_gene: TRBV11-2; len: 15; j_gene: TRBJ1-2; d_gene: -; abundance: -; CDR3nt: TGTGCCAGCAGCTTAGATCTGAGGTTCAACTATGGCTACACCTTC; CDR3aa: CASSLDLRFNYGYTF
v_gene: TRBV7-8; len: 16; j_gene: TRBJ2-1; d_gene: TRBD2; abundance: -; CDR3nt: TGTGCCAGCCAGAGAAACAGCGGGGGGTATTGGGTTGAGCAGTTCTTC; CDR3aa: CASQRNSGGYWVEQFF
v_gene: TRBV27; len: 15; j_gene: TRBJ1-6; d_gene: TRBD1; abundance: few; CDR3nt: TGTGCCAGCAGTCACCAAAACAGGGGTGGTTCACCCCTCCACTTT; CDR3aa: CASSHQNRGGSPLHF
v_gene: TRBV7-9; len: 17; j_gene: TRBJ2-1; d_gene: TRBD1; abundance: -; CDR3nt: TGTGCCAGCAGCCCAGCGACAGGGCGATCTTCGATTCATGAGCAGTTCTTC; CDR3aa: CASSPATGRSSIHEQFF
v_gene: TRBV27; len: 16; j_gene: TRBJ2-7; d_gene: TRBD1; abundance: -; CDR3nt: TGTGCCAGCAGTTTCCATCGACAGGACAGGGTGTACGAGCAGTACTTC; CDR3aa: CASSFHRQDRVYEQYF
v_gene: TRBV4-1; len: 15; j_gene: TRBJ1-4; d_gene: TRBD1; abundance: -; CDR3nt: TGCGCCAGCAGCCAAAGGACAGGGGGAGATGAAAAACTGTTTTTT; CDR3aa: CASSQRTGGDEKLFF
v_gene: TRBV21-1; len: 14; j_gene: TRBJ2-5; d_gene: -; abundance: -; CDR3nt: TGTGCCAGCCTAGACAGGTCTTTCCAAGAGACCCAGTACTTC; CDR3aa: CASLDRSFQETQYF
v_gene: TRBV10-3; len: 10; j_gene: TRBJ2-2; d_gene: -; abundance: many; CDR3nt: TGTGCCCCCTTTACTGGGGAGCTGTTTTTT; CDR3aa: CAPFTGELFF
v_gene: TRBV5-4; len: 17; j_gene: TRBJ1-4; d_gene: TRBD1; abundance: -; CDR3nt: TGTGCCAGCAGCTTGGGATTAGGGGGCGGAACTAATGAAAAACTGTTTTTT; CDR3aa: CASSLGLGGGTNEKLFF
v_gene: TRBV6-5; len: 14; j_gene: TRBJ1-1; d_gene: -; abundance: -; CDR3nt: TGTGCCAGCAGTTACGCCCAGGGTTCTGGTGAAGCTTTCTTT; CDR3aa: CASSYAQGSGEAFF
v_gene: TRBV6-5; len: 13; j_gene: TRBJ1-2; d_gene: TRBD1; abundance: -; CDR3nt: TGTGCCAGCAGTTATGGACAGGGTCGTGGTTACACCTTC; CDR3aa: CASSYGQGRGYTF
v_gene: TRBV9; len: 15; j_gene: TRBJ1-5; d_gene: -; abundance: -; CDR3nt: TGTGCCAGCAGCGCTGGGGGGGGTGGAAGCCAGCCCCAGCATTTT; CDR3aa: CASSAGGGGSQPQHF
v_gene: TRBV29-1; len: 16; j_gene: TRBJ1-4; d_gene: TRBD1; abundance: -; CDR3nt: TGCAGCGTGGTCGGCAGGGGGGAATCAACTAATGAAAAACTGTTTTTT; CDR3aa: CSVVGRGESTNEKLFF
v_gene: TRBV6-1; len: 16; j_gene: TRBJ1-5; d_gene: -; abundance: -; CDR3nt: TGTGCCAGCAGTGAAGCCGAGGGGGAAGCGGTGGAGCCCCAGCATTTT; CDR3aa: CASSEAEGEAVEPQHF
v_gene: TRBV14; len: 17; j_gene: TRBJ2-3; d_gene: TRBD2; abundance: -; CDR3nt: TGTGCCAGCAGCCAAGGACTAGCGGGTCCGAGACCTGATACGCAGTATTTT; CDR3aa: CASSQGLAGPRPDTQYF
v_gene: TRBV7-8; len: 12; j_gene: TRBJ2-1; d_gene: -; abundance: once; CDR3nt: TGTGCCGGAGGGAGCTCCTACAATGAGCAGTTCTTC; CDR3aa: CAGGSSYNEQFF
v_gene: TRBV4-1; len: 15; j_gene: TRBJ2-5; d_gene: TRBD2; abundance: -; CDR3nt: TGCGCCAGCAGCCAAGGGATGGGGGGGATAGAGACCCAGTACTTC; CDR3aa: CASSQGMGGIETQYF
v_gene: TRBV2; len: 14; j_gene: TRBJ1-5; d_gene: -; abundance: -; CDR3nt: TGTGCCAGCAGTGGGAGCAGGGGCAATCAGCCCCAGCATTTT; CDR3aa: CASSGSRGNQPQHF
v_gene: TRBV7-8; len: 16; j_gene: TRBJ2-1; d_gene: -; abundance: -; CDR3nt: TGTGCCAGCAGCTTAGAAGGGGGTTCTTTCTACAATGAGCAGTTCTTC; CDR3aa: CASSLEGGSFYNEQFF
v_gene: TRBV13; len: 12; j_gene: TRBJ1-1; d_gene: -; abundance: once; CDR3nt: TGTGCCAGCAGCTTACGAGGGGAGGGAGCTTTCTTT; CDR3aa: CASSLRGEGAFF
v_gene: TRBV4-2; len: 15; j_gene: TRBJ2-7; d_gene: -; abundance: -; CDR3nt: TGTGCCAGCAGCCAAGCGTACAGCCAGGATCCTACGAAGTACTTC; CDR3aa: CASSQAYSQDPTKYF
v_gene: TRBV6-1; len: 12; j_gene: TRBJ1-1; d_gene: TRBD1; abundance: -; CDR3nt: TGTGCCATCCTAACAGGGGTAACTGAAGCTTTCTTT; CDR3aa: CAILTGVTEAFF
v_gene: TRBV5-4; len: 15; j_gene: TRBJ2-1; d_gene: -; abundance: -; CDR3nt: TGTGCCAGCAGCCAGCGGGGCAGGGGAGACAATGAGCAGTTCTTC; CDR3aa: CASSQRGRGDNEQFF
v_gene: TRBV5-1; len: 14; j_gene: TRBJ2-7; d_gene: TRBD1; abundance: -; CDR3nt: TGCGCCAGCACCACGGGACAGGGGTCGTACGAGCAGTACTTC; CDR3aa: CASTTGQGSYEQYF
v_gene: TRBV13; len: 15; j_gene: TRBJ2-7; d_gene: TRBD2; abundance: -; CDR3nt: TGTGCCAGCAGCTTAGGACTAGCGAAGTACTACGAGCAGTACTTC; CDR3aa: CASSLGLAKYYEQYF
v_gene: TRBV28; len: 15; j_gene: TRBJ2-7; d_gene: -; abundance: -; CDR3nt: TGTGCCAGCAGTTCGCCAGTCCTGGTGAGGGACGAGCAGTACTTC; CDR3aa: CASSSPVLVRDEQYF
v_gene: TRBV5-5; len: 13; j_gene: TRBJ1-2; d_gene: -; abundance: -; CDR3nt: TGTGCCAGCAGCTTACAGGGATACTATGGCTACACCTTC; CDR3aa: CASSLQGYYGYTF
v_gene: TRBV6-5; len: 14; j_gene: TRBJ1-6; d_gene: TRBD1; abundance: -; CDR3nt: TGTGCCAGCAGTCAGACAGGGGGAAACTCACCCCTCCACTTT; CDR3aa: CASSQTGGNSPLHF
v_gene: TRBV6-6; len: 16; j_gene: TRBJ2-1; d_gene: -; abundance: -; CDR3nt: TGTGCCAGCAGTTACTCGGACTTCACGCCCTACAATGAGCAGTTCTTC; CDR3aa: CASSYSDFTPYNEQFF
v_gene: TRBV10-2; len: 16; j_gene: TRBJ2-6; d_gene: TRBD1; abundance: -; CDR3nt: TGCGCCAGCACTGGGACAGGAGCCCCTGGGGCCAACGTCCTGACTTTC; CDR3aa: CASTGTGAPGANVLTF
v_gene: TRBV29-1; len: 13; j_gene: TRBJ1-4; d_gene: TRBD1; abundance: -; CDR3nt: TGCAGCGTTGCGTCGACAGGGAACGAAAAACTGTTTTTT; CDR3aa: CSVASTGNEKLFF